Each of the 8 T cell receptor beta chains below was sequenced from the same sample in a study of cytomegalovirus exposure and HLA in healthy donors. TCRdb's copy holds only in-frame clones and misses some; the assay was immunoSEQ multiplex PCR. The top ten clones hold approximately 3.1% of a sample with about 260,000 clones, around 90% of them seen once. The sample comprised PBMCs. The receptors shown here come from a woman aged 25-40 years in good health and CMV-seronegative.

The rearrangement joins TRBV28 to TRBJ2-3; possibly TRBD2 for D (5 bases). Germline V lookup: CDR1 MDHEN, CDR2 SYDVKM. The CDR3 has 15 residues. V lost 6 bases and J lost 4, with 17 bases in between. The CDR3 here is CASRLLVGSADTQYF. CDR3 DNA sequence: TGTGCCAGCAGACTGTTAGTAGGGAGCGCAGATACGCAGTATTTT.

A remark on this clone: The identical CDR3 is also encoded by other nucleotide sequences in the sample. The chain employs TRBV4-2 and TRBJ2-3; maybe TRBD2 (5 bases). V lost 1 base and J lost 5, with 7 bases in between. Germline V gives CDR1 LGHNA, CDR2 YNFKEQ. The CDR3 runs 13 residues. As DNA, the CDR3 is TGTGCCAGCAGCCAAGGCGGGCGAGATACGCAGTATTTT. Its translation: CASSQGGRDTQYF.

The gene calls are TRBV4-3 and TRBJ2-7, with D hard to call. Germline CDR1 reads LGHNA; CDR2 reads YSLEER. V was clipped by 0 bases and J by 5 bases, with 5 bases between them. The length of the CDR3 is 12 residues. The CDR3 nucleotides are TGCGCCAGCAGCCAAGAGTCGAACGAGCAGTACTTC. This gives the protein CASSQESNEQYF.

This clone was picked up a small number of times. The rearrangement uses TRBV6-5 and TRBJ2-7; 9 bases are a match to TRBD1. The CDR3 loop spans 13 amino acids. V was clipped by 8 bases and J by 4 bases; unmatched bases: 6. Germline values: CDR1 MNHEY, CDR2 SVGAGI. The CDR3 bases are TGTGCCAGCCGGGACAGGGTGGTGTACGAGCAGTACTTC. Its translation is CASRDRVVYEQYF.

This sequence joins TRBV9 and TRBJ2-7; 7 positions agree with TRBD1. Looked up from germline, CDR1 is SGDLS and CDR2 is YYNGEE. The CDR3 length is 13 residues. V shed 3 bases and J 2 bases; nucleotides not matched to a gene: 2. CDR3 in amino acids: CASSEGQTYEQYF. The CDR3 DNA is TGTGCCAGCAGCGAGGGACAGACCTACGAGCAGTACTTC.

V usage is TRBV19 and J usage is TRBJ2-7, with TRBD1 matching over 7 bases. The germline V gene has CDR1 LNHDA and CDR2 SQIVND (reference sequence). The CDR3 is made up of 15 amino acids. V gave up 5 bases and J gave up 0 bases; unmatched junction bases: 7. For the CDR3, the DNA is TGTGCCAGTAGTGCTTACGGGACAGACTCCTACGAGCAGTACTTC. It yields the protein CASSAYGTDSYEQYF.

CDR3 DNA sequence: TGTGCCAGCTACAAGGGAAGGGGCTCCTACAATGAGCAGTTCTTC. Protein sequence: CASYKGRGSYNEQFF. The gene calls are TRBV28 and TRBJ2-1, with D perhaps matching TRBD1 (5 bases). This CDR3 is 15 amino acids long. The ends were cut back, 8 bases at V and 0 bases at J, with 14 bases in the middle. Germline assignment: CDR1 MDHEN and CDR2 SYDVKM.

The chain recombines TRBV14 with TRBJ2-6; D not resolved. Per germline, CDR1 SGHDN and CDR2 FVKESK. Deletions cut 7 bases from V and 0 bases from J, with 1 base between. CDR3 length: 12 residues. The CDR3 DNA follows: TGTGCCAGCAACTCTGGGGCCAACGTCCTGACTTTC. Protein: CASNSGANVLTF.